The 9 T cell receptor beta chains in this list originate from one sample, sequenced in a study of cytomegalovirus exposure and HLA in healthy donors. The PCR ran on 60 Vbeta and 13 Jbeta primers. Clones were sequenced by immunoSEQ multiplex PCR, and TCRdb holds only the in-frame ones, with some missing. The sample holds 150,000 to 200,000 clones, about four fifths seen once. Sequenced material: PBMCs. These TCRs come from a female donor in good health and CMV-seronegative.

This chain connects TRBV4-2 to TRBJ1-2, with D perhaps matching TRBD1 (5 bases). This CDR3 comprises 15 residues. Germline lookup yields CDR1 LGHNA and CDR2 YNFKEQ. The V end was cut by 0 bases, the J end by 3 bases, with 11 bases between. The CDR3 sequence is CASSQEWGGDYGYTF. CDR3 in DNA: TGTGCCAGCAGCCAAGAATGGGGAGGGGACTATGGCTACACCTTC.

The chain combines TRBV4-2 with TRBJ1-3; 7 nucleotides agree with TRBD1. J lost 4 bases, V lost 4 bases, and 10 bases had no gene match. This CDR3 has 16 amino acids. Germline CDR1 is LGHNA and CDR2 is YNFKEQ. CDR3 coding DNA: TGTGCCAGCAGCCGATTGCAGGGGGTACGAGGAAACACCATATATTTT. The encoded protein is CASSRLQGVRGNTIYF.

The chain recombines TRBV6-6 with TRBJ1-6; 7 bases line up with TRBD1. The CDR3 runs to 16 residues. Germline assignment: CDR1 MNHNY and CDR2 SVGAGI (reference sequence). With V trimmed by 5 bases and J by 7 bases, 11 bases remained unmatched. CDR3 residues: CASSPIGTVKNSPLHF. The CDR3 DNA follows: TGTGCCAGCAGTCCCATAGGGACAGTTAAAAATTCACCCCTCCACTTT.

The chain carries TRBV5-1 and TRBJ2-1; 7 bases are shared with TRBD2. Germline V gives CDR1 SGHRS, CDR2 YFSETQ. This CDR3 spans 15 amino acids. The J segment lost 6 bases and the V segment lost 0 bases, leaving 6 bases of the junction unmatched. This CDR3 reads CASSLGLIAGNEQFF. CDR3 in DNA: TGCGCCAGCAGCTTGGGGCTCATAGCGGGCAATGAGCAGTTCTTC.

The rearrangement links TRBV28 to TRBJ2-2; D is perhaps TRBD2 (6 bases). CDR1 and CDR2 from the germline V gene are MDHEN and SYDVKM. The V end was cut by 4 bases, the J end by 7 bases, with 16 bases between. This CDR3 has 15 residues. This CDR3 is CASSSPAAGIGELFF. The CDR3 region has the DNA TGTGCCAGCAGTTCCCCTGCGGCGGGGATCGGGGAGCTGTTTTTT.

V gene TRBV2 combines with J gene TRBJ1-4; D gene unclear. Germline CDR1 SNHLY, CDR2 FYNNEI. V was cut by 1 base and J by 4 bases, with 10 bases left in between. The CDR3 has 15 amino acids. CDR3 protein: CASSEETTYNEKLFF. CDR3 bases: TGTGCCAGCAGTGAAGAGACAACCTATAATGAAAAACTGTTTTTT.

This clone was counted a few times. CDR3 coding DNA: TGTGCCAGCAGCTTACCCGGCGGAGAGCAGTACTTC. Translated, it gives CASSLPGGEQYF. The rearrangement uses TRBV13 and TRBJ2-7; no firm D call. Between the trimmed V and J ends, which lost 2 bases and 7 bases, there was a span of 9 bases. The CDR3 totals 12 residues. Germline lookup yields CDR1 PRHDT and CDR2 FYEKMQ (reference sequence). Looking up the rest from reference TRBV13 and TRBJ2-7 gives the full variable domain: AAGVIQSPRHLIKEKRETATLKCYPIPRHDTVYWYQQGPGQDPQFLISFYEKMQSDKGSIPDRFSAQQFSDYHSELNMSSLELGDSALYFCASSLPGGEQYFGPGTRLTVT.

The chain couples TRBV30 to TRBJ2-1, with a weak D call TRBD1 (6 bases). Looked up from germline, CDR1 is GTSNPN and CDR2 is SVGIG (reference sequence). The ends were cut back, 2 bases at V and 9 bases at J, with 14 bases in the middle. The CDR3 runs to 13 residues. Here the CDR3 reads CAWSSGAPGEQFF. CDR3 nucleotide sequence: TGTGCCTGGAGTTCAGGGGCGCCCGGTGAGCAGTTCTTC.

J is TRBJ1-1 and V is TRBV4-3; D gene unclear. V lost 1 base and J lost 0, with 9 bases in between. CDR3 length: 15 residues. Per the germline V gene, CDR1 is LGHNA and CDR2 is YSLEER. CDR3 in DNA: TGCGCCAGCAGCCAAGGCACAGCTATGAACACTGAAGCTTTCTTT. It specifies CASSQGTAMNTEAFF.